This paragraph reports one TCR beta chain. Its antigen remains unidentified. The sample is drawn from a study of CD8 T cells in ankylosing spondylitis. General study findings and limits: In ankylosing spondylitis patients, matched synovial fluid reportedly showed significant enrichment of disease-linked clones. Disease-linked clones bore a CD8+ phenotype, appearing relatively rarely in peripheral blood. Previous work reported some of these motif variants in the synovial fluid and blood of reactive arthritis. What seemed typical of ankylosing spondylitis blood was a TCR beta motif built from under 10 highly homologous variants.

Germline V gene data show CDR1 as PRHDT and CDR2 as FYEKMQ (reference sequence). This CDR3 contains 16 residues. Trimming pared 2 bases from V and 5 bases from J, leaving 15 bases between. A quantitative 5'-RACE method, one with molecular barcodes, was used to make TCR beta libraries. TCRdb analysed the 5' RACE reads with MiXCR anew, one entry per CDR3 protein. Among tens of thousands of distinct CDR3 sequences listed, roughly 9% were seen once. This chain connects TRBV13 to TRBJ1-4, with D perhaps TRBD1 (6 bases). This TCR was recovered from a male donor with ankylosing spondylitis. Sample: blood, either unsorted or a sorted T cell fraction (not recorded which). The CDR3 DNA follows: TGTGCCAGCAGCTTACACCCGACAGGAGGGAATGAAAAACTGTTTTTT. Its translation is CASSLHPTGGNEKLFF.